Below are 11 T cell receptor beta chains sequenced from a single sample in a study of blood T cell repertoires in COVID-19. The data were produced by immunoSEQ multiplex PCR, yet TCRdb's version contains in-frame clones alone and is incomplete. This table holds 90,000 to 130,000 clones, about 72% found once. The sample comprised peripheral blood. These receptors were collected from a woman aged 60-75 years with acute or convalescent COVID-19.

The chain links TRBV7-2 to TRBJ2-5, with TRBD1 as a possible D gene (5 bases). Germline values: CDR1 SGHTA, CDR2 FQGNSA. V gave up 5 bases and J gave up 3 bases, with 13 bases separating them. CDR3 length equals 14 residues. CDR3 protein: CASSPPGREETQYF. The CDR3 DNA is TGTGCCAGCAGCCCTCCGGGCAGGGAAGAGACCCAGTACTTC.

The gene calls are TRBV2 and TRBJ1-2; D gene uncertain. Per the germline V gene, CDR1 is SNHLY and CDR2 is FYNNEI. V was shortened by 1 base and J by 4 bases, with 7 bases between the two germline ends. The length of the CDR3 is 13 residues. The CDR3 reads CASSEGEIYGYTF. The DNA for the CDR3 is TGTGCCAGCAGTGAAGGGGAGATCTATGGCTACACCTTC.

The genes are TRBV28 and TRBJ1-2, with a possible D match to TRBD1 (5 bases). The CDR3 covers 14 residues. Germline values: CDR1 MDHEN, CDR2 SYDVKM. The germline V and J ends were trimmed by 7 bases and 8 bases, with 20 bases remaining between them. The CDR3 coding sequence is TGTGCCAGCACCCTAAACTGGGGCGCCGGGGGCTACACCTTC. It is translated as CASTLNWGAGGYTF.

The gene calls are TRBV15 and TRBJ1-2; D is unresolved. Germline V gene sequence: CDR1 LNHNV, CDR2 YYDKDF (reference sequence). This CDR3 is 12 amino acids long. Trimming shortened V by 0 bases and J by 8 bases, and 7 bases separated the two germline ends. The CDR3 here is CATSRDRSGYTF. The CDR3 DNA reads TGTGCCACCAGCAGAGACAGGTCGGGCTACACCTTC.

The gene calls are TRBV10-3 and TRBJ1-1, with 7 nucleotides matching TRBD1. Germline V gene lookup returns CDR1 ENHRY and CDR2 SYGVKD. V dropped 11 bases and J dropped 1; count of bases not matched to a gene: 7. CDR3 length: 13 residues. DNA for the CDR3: TGTGCCGCCCGGACAGGAGAGAACACTGAAGCTTTCTTT. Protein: CAARTGENTEAFF.

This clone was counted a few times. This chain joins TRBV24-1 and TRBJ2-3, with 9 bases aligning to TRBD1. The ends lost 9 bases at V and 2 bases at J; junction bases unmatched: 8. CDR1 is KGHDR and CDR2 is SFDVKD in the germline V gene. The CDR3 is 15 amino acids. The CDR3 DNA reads TGTGCCACCTCTTTAGGGACAGGGATCACAGATACGCAGTATTTT. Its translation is CATSLGTGITDTQYF.

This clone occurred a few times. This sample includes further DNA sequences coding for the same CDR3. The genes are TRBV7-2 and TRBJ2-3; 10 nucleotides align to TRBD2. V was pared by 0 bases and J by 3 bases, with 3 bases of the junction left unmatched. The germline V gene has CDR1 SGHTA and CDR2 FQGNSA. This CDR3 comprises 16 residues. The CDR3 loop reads CASSLASGGATDTQYF. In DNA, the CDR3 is TGTGCCAGCAGCTTAGCCAGCGGGGGGGCAACAGATACGCAGTATTTT.

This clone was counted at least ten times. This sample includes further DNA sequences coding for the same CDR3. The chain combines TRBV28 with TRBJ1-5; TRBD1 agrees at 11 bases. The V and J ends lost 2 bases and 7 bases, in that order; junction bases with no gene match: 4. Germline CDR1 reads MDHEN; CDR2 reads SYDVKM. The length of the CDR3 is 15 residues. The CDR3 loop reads CASSLGQGAGQPQHF. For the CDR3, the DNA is TGTGCCAGCAGTTTAGGACAGGGGGCAGGGCAGCCCCAGCATTTT.

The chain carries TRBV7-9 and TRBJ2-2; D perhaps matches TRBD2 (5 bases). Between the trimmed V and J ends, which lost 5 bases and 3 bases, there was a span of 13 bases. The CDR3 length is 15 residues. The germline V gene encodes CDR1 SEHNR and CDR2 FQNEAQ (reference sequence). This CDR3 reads CASSPTPGDTGELFF. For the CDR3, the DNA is TGTGCCAGCAGCCCCACGCCCGGGGACACCGGGGAGCTGTTTTTT.

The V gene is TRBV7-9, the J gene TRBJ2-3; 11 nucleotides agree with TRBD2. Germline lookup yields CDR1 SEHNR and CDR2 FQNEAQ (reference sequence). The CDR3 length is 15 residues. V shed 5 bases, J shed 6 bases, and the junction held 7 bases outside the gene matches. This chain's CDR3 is CASSTVSGGADTQYF. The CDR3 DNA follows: TGTGCCAGCAGCACCGTTAGCGGGGGGGCTGATACGCAGTATTTT.

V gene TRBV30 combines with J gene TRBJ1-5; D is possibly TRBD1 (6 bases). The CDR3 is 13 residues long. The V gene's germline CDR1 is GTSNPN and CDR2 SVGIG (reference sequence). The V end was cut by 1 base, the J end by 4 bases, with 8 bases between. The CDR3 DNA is TGTGCCTGGAGTGGAACAGGGAATCAGCCCCAGCATTTT. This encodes CAWSGTGNQPQHF.